This TCR beta chain was sequenced for a study of beta chain features in type 1 diabetes listed by TCRdb under 2018. Context from the whole study: Mean age, gender distribution, total cell number and subset yield did not differ between patients and healthy donors. The study compared the TCRB repertoires of sorted circulating CD4+ T cell subsets in recently diagnosed type 1 diabetes patients with those in matched healthy donors. Naive and central memory subsets were obtained from all 28 donors, but regulatory and stem cell-like memory subsets were isolated from only 8 patients and 8 healthy donors. Across all samples, some 100,000,000 sorted cells were examined, and cell number per subset correlated strongly with RNA yield. Findings and caveats that apply to the study as a whole: The naive, central memory and regulatory TCRB repertoires appeared to resemble one another more closely among patients than among healthy donors. Type 1 diabetes patients showed a moderate but significant shortening of TCRB CDR3 length in all four CD4+ subsets. Shorter templates might be favored by PCR, yet because patient and control samples were amplified and corrected together, any such skew would affect both groups equally. Because cDNA rather than genomic DNA was sequenced, highly expressing activated cells could have been over-represented, although no difference in activation and CD3 levels was found between groups. At VDJ recombination sites, patients with type 1 diabetes made fewer insertions and deleted more nucleotides, a pattern implying thymic rearrangement abnormalities. Because small numbers of individuals were included in the HLA sub-analyses, any influence of HLA type on TCRB rearrangement was left unresolved.

From each donor, a single peripheral blood sample of about 110 mL on average was drawn into heparinised tubes. A BD FACSAria II and a panel including CD45RO, CCR7, CD25, CD127, CD95 and CD27 were used to sort naive, central memory, regulatory and stem cell-like memory CD4+ T cells. Purity was above 95% for every sorted population. PBMCs were isolated right away by Lymphoprep density gradient centrifugation and were stained directly, without culture. So that batch effects would be minimized, each experiment stained and sorted samples in pairs, pairing one healthy donor with one patient. The entire amount of isolated RNA was reverse transcribed using the High Capacity cDNA Reverse Transcription Kit, so the sequenced TCRB transcripts were expressed ones. Naive, central memory and regulatory T cell samples underwent deep immunoSEQ sequencing, averaging about 3.3 million total reads per sample. Sorted cells were lysed in RLT buffer, and RNA was extracted using DNase-treated RNeasy Micro or Mini kits according to cell number. To prevent cross-contamination, each cell subset was processed individually, whereas patient and healthy donor samples were processed jointly. The immunoSEQ multiplex PCR was used to amplify TCRB sequences from cDNA, generating 87-bp fragments that spanned the CDR3 region. Sequencing of the amplicons was done on the Illumina HiSeq platform. From the authors' description of their analysis: PCR bias was computationally corrected using synthetic template baselines, reads within Hamming distance 2 were collapsed, and singletons that could not be merged were discarded. Reads were aligned against IMGT so that V, D and J genes, CDR3 length and insertions or deletions at six rearrangement sites could be assigned. Within each subset, clonotype counts were normalized to the number of sorted cells before true diversity and Gini coefficients were calculated with the tcR R package. The overlap coefficient, calculated on TCRB nucleotide sequences, was used to quantify repertoire sharing. As a proxy for the pre-selection repertoire, out-of-frame TCRB sequences from naive cells were analyzed. Sourced from immuneACCESS, this table was stored by TCRdb with only in-frame sequences that have V and J called. A share of the clones is absent; for the studies checked, an unresolved V gene accounts for under half, and the remainder has no known explanation. That table supplies the V and J calls and clone size; D and trimming were determined from the DNA. Counted in this sample were approximately 330,000 clones; 9.5% to 12% of them appeared once. The leading ten clones occupy around 0.015% of the sample.

Including the terminal cysteine and phenylalanine, the CDR3 comprises 15 residues. The read is trimmed to its CDR3 DNA, 45 bases read in frame from base 1. According to the germline V gene, CDR1 reads MNHEY and CDR2 reads SVGAGI. V is cut by 2 bases and J by 1 base, and the space between the germline ends is 9 bases. This clone was observed a handful of times. Its target antigen remains unknown. It has no much larger one-base neighbor in the sample; base qualities were not kept. The chain is assembled from TRBV6-5 and TRBJ2-1; TRBD2 is perhaps the D gene, given 6 matching bases. This clonotype was obtained from a woman in her thirties in good health. Sequencing was done on a sample of naive CD4+ T cells from blood. In the paper's terms, the cell subset or site label means: true naive CD4+ T cells. The CDR3 amino acid sequence is: CASSYDGGSYNEQFF. The DNA sequence reads TGTGCCAGCAGTTACGACGGGGGTTCCTACAATGAGCAGTTCTTC.